A selection of T cell receptor beta chains follows, all from one sample in a study of identical twins. TCRdb reprocessed the 5' RACE reads with MiXCR, giving one entry per CDR3 protein. The sample records about 240,000 distinct CDR3 sequences, roughly 13% being singletons. The same specimen was also included in a second study, on yellow fever vaccine responses in identical twins.

The sample taken for sequencing was memory (CD45RO+) T cells sorted from blood. The origin of the receptors is a young woman in good health. The CDR3 runs from the conserved cysteine through the conserved F or W. The order of the fields is CDR3 DNA, CDR3 protein, D gene, V gene, J gene, clone size. D genes are given only for firm matches. Clone size is stated in some rows and not others, as once, few, many or a class when expanded.

DNA: TGTGCCAGCTCACCCCGGGACACCTCCAATTCACCCCTCCACTTT
CDR3: CASSPRDTSNSPLHF
D: -
V: TRBV18
J: TRBJ1-6
size: -

DNA: TGTGCCAGCAGTAAGACCGGGACGGACACCTTC
CDR3: CASSKTGTDTF
D: -
V: TRBV6-6
J: TRBJ1-2
size: few

DNA: TGCGCCAGCAGCTTGGCGGCCGGTAGCTCTGGAAACACCATATATTTT
CDR3: CASSLAAGSSGNTIYF
D: -
V: TRBV5-1
J: TRBJ1-3
size: few

DNA: TGTGCCAGCAGCTTAGCAGCGGGAGTGGCGTACGAGCAGTACTTC
CDR3: CASSLAAGVAYEQYF
D: TRBD2
V: TRBV7-2
J: TRBJ2-7
size: -

DNA: TGCAGTGCCTTAGGGGGTGAGACCCAGTACTTC
CDR3: CSALGGETQYF
D: -
V: TRBV20-1
J: TRBJ2-5
size: -

DNA: TGTGCCAGCAGTTTAACTAGCGGGGAGCTGTTTTTT
CDR3: CASSLTSGELFF
D: -
V: TRBV12-3/TRBV12-4
J: TRBJ2-2
size: many

DNA: TGCAGCGTTGCTGGACAGGTTTCGTATGGCTACACCTTC
CDR3: CSVAGQVSYGYTF
D: TRBD1
V: TRBV29-1
J: TRBJ1-2
size: many

DNA: TGCAGCCTGAGATCTGGAAACACCATATATTTT
CDR3: CSLRSGNTIYF
D: -
V: TRBV29-1
J: TRBJ1-3
size: few

DNA: TGTGCCAGCAGTCCCCTAGACACTGGAGAGCAGTACTTC
CDR3: CASSPLDTGEQYF
D: -
V: TRBV12-3/TRBV12-4
J: TRBJ2-7
size: many

DNA: TGTGCCACCAGTGACCGAAACAAGCAATCCTACAATGAGCAGTTCTTC
CDR3: CATSDRNKQSYNEQFF
D: -
V: TRBV24-1
J: TRBJ2-1
size: -

DNA: TGTGCCAGCAGCCAAATCCCAGGGGCCAAGAGGGAGCTGTTTTTT
CDR3: CASSQIPGAKRELFF
D: -
V: TRBV3-1
J: TRBJ2-2
size: few

DNA: TGCGCCAGCAGCCAAGAGGACAGACCCTCCTACAATGAGCAGTTCTTC
CDR3: CASSQEDRPSYNEQFF
D: -
V: TRBV4-3
J: TRBJ2-1
size: many

DNA: TGCAGTGCTACGGACTGGCCGGGAGAGACCCAGTACTTC
CDR3: CSATDWPGETQYF
D: -
V: TRBV20-1
J: TRBJ2-5
size: few

DNA: TGTGCCAGCAGTGACAGGGGTGAGCAGTTCTTC
CDR3: CASSDRGEQFF
D: TRBD1
V: TRBV6-6
J: TRBJ2-1
size: -

DNA: TGTGCCAGCAGCCCACACCGACTAGCCGATGAGCAGTTCTTC
CDR3: CASSPHRLADEQFF
D: TRBD2
V: TRBV7-2
J: TRBJ2-1
size: -

DNA: TGTGCCAGCAACGGCGGGAGGGGCTACACCTTC
CDR3: CASNGGRGYTF
D: -
V: TRBV9
J: TRBJ1-2
size: -

DNA: TGTGCCAGCAGCGCAACTAGCGGAGCCACCTACGAGCAGTACTTC
CDR3: CASSATSGATYEQYF
D: TRBD2
V: TRBV7-9
J: TRBJ2-7
size: few

DNA: TGTGCCAGCATTCGAGTGGCGGGGGGCCCCTACAATGAGCAGTTCTTC
CDR3: CASIRVAGGPYNEQFF
D: TRBD2
V: TRBV27
J: TRBJ2-1
size: few

DNA: TGCAGCGTTGAAGTTGGCCTCGGGTACACTGAAGCTTTCTTT
CDR3: CSVEVGLGYTEAFF
D: -
V: TRBV29-1
J: TRBJ1-1
size: -

DNA: TGTGCCAGCGGGGGGGCAGAAGAGACCCAGTACTTC
CDR3: CASGGAEETQYF
D: -
V: TRBV3-1
J: TRBJ2-5
size: few

DNA: TGCGCCAGCAGCTCCGACGGGATCTCACCCCTCCACTTT
CDR3: CASSSDGISPLHF
D: -
V: TRBV5-1
J: TRBJ1-6
size: -

DNA: TGTGCCAGCAGTTACTCAGGGGGCGCATCTTACGAGCAGTACTTC
CDR3: CASSYSGGASYEQYF
D: TRBD1
V: TRBV6-2/TRBV6-3
J: TRBJ2-7
size: many

DNA: TGTGCCAGCGGGGGGGGTAGTCATAATTCACCCCTCCACTTT
CDR3: CASGGGSHNSPLHF
D: -
V: TRBV6-1
J: TRBJ1-6
size: -

DNA: TGTGCCAGCAGTTATTCCCCGCTAGCGGGAGTATACAATGAGCAGTTCTTC
CDR3: CASSYSPLAGVYNEQFF
D: TRBD2
V: TRBV6-5
J: TRBJ2-1
size: few

DNA: TGTGCCAGCCGAGGGGGCTTGGGCAATCAGCCCCAGCATTTT
CDR3: CASRGGLGNQPQHF
D: TRBD1
V: TRBV28
J: TRBJ1-5
size: many

DNA: TGTGCCAGCAGCCAAAGCGGGGAGAAGACTGAAGCTTTCTTT
CDR3: CASSQSGEKTEAFF
D: -
V: TRBV3-1
J: TRBJ1-1
size: few

DNA: TGCAGTGCTAGATGGGGGTTAGAGACCCAGTACTTC
CDR3: CSARWGLETQYF
D: -
V: TRBV20-1
J: TRBJ2-5
size: few

DNA: TGTGCCAGCAAACGGACAGGGAGAAACTATGGCTACACCTTC
CDR3: CASKRTGRNYGYTF
D: TRBD1
V: TRBV7-2
J: TRBJ1-2
size: many

DNA: TGTGCCAGCAGCCAAAGTTCACTGAAGAACACCGGGGAGCTGTTTTTT
CDR3: CASSQSSLKNTGELFF
D: -
V: TRBV3-1
J: TRBJ2-2
size: few

DNA: TGTGCCAGCAGCCCCCTGCCGCGGGCAACTAATGAAAAACTGTTTTTT
CDR3: CASSPLPRATNEKLFF
D: -
V: TRBV7-9
J: TRBJ1-4
size: -

DNA: TGTGCCAGCGCCGTAGGGCCTGAAGCTTTCTTT
CDR3: CASAVGPEAFF
D: -
V: TRBV12-3/TRBV12-4
J: TRBJ1-1
size: few

DNA: TGTGCCAGCAGCCCCCCGGGAGGCGGGGGGGCGGCGCAGTTCTTC
CDR3: CASSPPGGGGAAQFF
D: TRBD2
V: TRBV7-2
J: TRBJ2-1
size: few

DNA: TGTGCCAGCAGTTTAATCGCTACCGAGCAGTTCTTC
CDR3: CASSLIATEQFF
D: -
V: TRBV12-3/TRBV12-4
J: TRBJ2-1
size: few

DNA: TGCGCCAGCAGGCTGGAGCGGAACACAGATACGCAGTATTTT
CDR3: CASRLERNTDTQYF
D: -
V: TRBV5-1
J: TRBJ2-3
size: many

DNA: TGTGCCAGCACGCCCCAGGGGGCGTTGAGGTCCGGGGAGCTGTTTTTT
CDR3: CASTPQGALRSGELFF
D: TRBD1
V: TRBV9
J: TRBJ2-2
size: many

DNA: TGTGCCAGCAGTTCCGTTCAACGGGGGGTGAAAGATACGCAGTATTTT
CDR3: CASSSVQRGVKDTQYF
D: TRBD2
V: TRBV5-6
J: TRBJ2-3
size: many

DNA: TGCAGTGCCGTTAGTACAGATACGCAGTATTTT
CDR3: CSAVSTDTQYF
D: -
V: TRBV20-1
J: TRBJ2-3
size: -

DNA: TGTGCCACCAGCAGCGGACTCCGCTACAATGAGCAGTTCTTC
CDR3: CATSSGLRYNEQFF
D: -
V: TRBV15
J: TRBJ2-1
size: -

DNA: TGTGCCAGCAGCTTAGGAGCGGGGGCGGGATTCGGTGAAGCTTTCTTT
CDR3: CASSLGAGAGFGEAFF
D: -
V: TRBV7-2
J: TRBJ1-1
size: few

DNA: TGTGCCAGCAACGGAAGAGGGAGGCCGGGGGAGACCCAGTACTTC
CDR3: CASNGRGRPGETQYF
D: -
V: TRBV7-9
J: TRBJ2-5
size: -